Each of the 27 T cell receptor beta chains below was sequenced from the same sample in a study of control samples from healthy donors and cancer patients. The assay was immunoSEQ multiplex PCR, and TCRdb's table has in-frame clones only and misses some. The sample carries more than 140,000 clones, around 90% recorded once. Input material: blood. The receptors come from a man between 18 and 35 years old in good health.

The chain is built from TRBV4-1 and TRBJ2-1; TRBD2 aligns across 7 bases. This CDR3 has 15 amino acids. The germline gives CDR1 MGHRA, CDR2 YSYEKL. Germline trimming cut 3 bases from V and 1 base from J; bases unmatched to any gene: 3. CDR3 region: CASSHERGSYNEQFF. Here the CDR3 DNA reads TGCGCCAGCAGCCACGAGCGGGGATCCTACAATGAGCAGTTCTTC.

This chain links TRBV11-3 with TRBJ2-3, with TRBD1 identical over 9 bases. J gave up 5 bases and V 4 bases, and 13 bases lay outside the gene matches. CDR1 and CDR2 from the germline V gene are SGHNT and YENEEA. CDR3 size: 17 residues. CDR3 in amino acids: CASSSSGQGTHGDTQYF. The CDR3 DNA follows: TGTGCCAGCAGCTCTAGTGGACAGGGGACACACGGAGATACGCAGTATTTT.

The CDR3: CASSRQGVTDTQYF. Here the CDR3 DNA reads TGTGCCAGCAGCCGACAAGGGGTCACAGATACGCAGTATTTT. This chain links TRBV7-3 with TRBJ2-3; maybe TRBD1 (5 bases). Trimming cost V 5 bases and J 2 bases, with 11 bases left between them. The CDR3 sequence is 14 residues long. Germline V gives CDR1 SGHTA, CDR2 FQGTGA.

This clone is a singleton in its sample. J is TRBJ1-3 and V is TRBV18, with D uncertain. Between the trimmed V and J ends, which lost 5 bases and 0 bases, there was a span of 11 bases. This CDR3 is built from 15 residues. Germline V CDR1 and CDR2: KGHSH, LQKENI. The CDR3 region has the DNA TGTGCCAGCTCAGAGGACCGCTCCTCTGGAAACACCATATATTTT. Protein product: CASSEDRSSGNTIYF.

The chain links TRBV7-9 to TRBJ2-7; D is perhaps TRBD1 or TRBD2 (6 bases each). V was clipped by 2 bases and J by 6 bases, with 14 bases between them. This CDR3 is built from 14 residues. From germline, CDR1 is SEHNR and CDR2 FQNEAQ (reference sequence). CDR3 in DNA: TGTGCCAGCAGCTTAAAATTAGGGGGGCGCGAGCAGTACTTC. This encodes CASSLKLGGREQYF.

This sequence joins TRBV7-9 and TRBJ1-1; possible D gene TRBD1, 6 bases. The V end lost 5 bases, the J end lost 11 bases, and 15 bases lay between the germline ends. Germline CDR1 and CDR2: SEHNR and FQNEAQ (reference sequence). The CDR3 contains 12 residues. The CDR3 reads CASSSDRREAFF. DNA of the CDR3: TGTGCCAGCAGCAGCGACAGGAGGGAGGCTTTCTTT.

The V call is TRBV10-2, the J call TRBJ2-7, with 10 bases that match TRBD2. The CDR3 sequence is 14 residues long. CDR1 WSHSY and CDR2 SAAADI come from the germline V gene. Germline trimming cut 8 bases from V and 3 bases from J; bases unmatched to any gene: 7. In DNA form, the CDR3 reads TGCGCCAGCCGCAAACCTAGCGGGGGCTACGAGCAGTACTTC. Translated, it gives CASRKPSGGYEQYF.

The J gene is TRBJ1-1, the V gene TRBV10-1, with 7 bases identical to TRBD1. Germline V gene sequence: CDR1 WNHNN, CDR2 SYGVQD (reference sequence). V shed 3 bases and J 5 bases; nucleotides not matched to a gene: 6. The CDR3 sequence is 14 residues long. CDR3 DNA sequence: TGCGCCAGCAGTGAACAGGGGCGTGGGACTGAAGCTTTCTTT. Its protein product is CASSEQGRGTEAFF.

The CDR3 nucleotides read TGTGCCAGCAGTTCGACAGGGAGGCCCTATAATTCACCCCTCCACTTT. It encodes CASSSTGRPYNSPLHF. J is TRBJ1-6 and V is TRBV28, with TRBD1 matching over 7 bases. The CDR3 has 16 residues. Trimming took 4 bases from V and 2 from J; bases not matched to a gene: 5. Germline V gene sequence: CDR1 MDHEN, CDR2 SYDVKM.

The chain carries TRBV27 and TRBJ1-1; D unresolved. Per germline, CDR1 MNHEY and CDR2 SMNVEV (reference sequence). The CDR3 is made up of 12 amino acids. With 4 bases removed from V and 4 bases from J, the gap between germline ends came to 7 bases. The CDR3 region is CASSSVATEAFF. CDR3 nucleotide sequence: TGTGCCAGCAGTTCCGTGGCCACTGAAGCTTTCTTT.

Here the CDR3 DNA reads TGTGCCAGCAGCTTCGGGCAGGACTACGAGCAGTACTTC. It yields the protein CASSFGQDYEQYF. The chain combines TRBV5-4 with TRBJ2-7; unclear D gene. V gave up 2 bases and J gave up 3 bases, with 9 bases separating them. The CDR3 length is 13 residues. Germline V gene lookup returns CDR1 SGHNT and CDR2 YYREEE (reference sequence).

This chain links TRBV5-4 with TRBJ1-6, with D perhaps TRBD1 (6 bases). Germline V gene data show CDR1 as SGHNT and CDR2 as YYREEE (reference sequence). The CDR3 extends over 16 amino acids. Trimming took off 1 base at V and 3 bases at J, with 11 bases between the two ends. The CDR3 sequence is CASSLSGGYYNSPLHF. DNA for the CDR3: TGTGCCAGCAGCTTGTCGGGGGGCTACTATAATTCACCCCTCCACTTT.

The chain carries TRBV7-9 and TRBJ1-1; TRBD1 agrees at 9 bases. From germline, CDR1 is SEHNR and CDR2 FQNEAQ (reference sequence). V dropped 3 bases and J dropped 5; count of bases not matched to a gene: 4. The length of the CDR3 is 14 residues. CDR3 region: CASSFGQGWTEAFF. CDR3 nucleotide sequence: TGTGCCAGCAGCTTCGGACAGGGGTGGACTGAAGCTTTCTTT.

This chain joins TRBV6-1 and TRBJ2-3, with a possible D match to TRBD2 (5 bases). The CDR3 loop spans 17 amino acids. V was shortened by 3 bases and J by 3 bases, with 19 bases between the two germline ends. Germline lookup yields CDR1 MNHNS and CDR2 SASEGT. CDR3 bases: TGTGCCAGCAGTGAGAGTTGGGGTGGAGGAGGAACAGATACGCAGTATTTT. Residues: CASSESWGGGGTDTQYF.

The chain combines TRBV12-3 or TRBV12-4 with TRBJ1-2; D remains ambiguous. V gave up 8 bases and J gave up 4 bases, with 11 bases separating them. CDR3 size: 12 residues. CDR3 loop: CASGREAYGYTF. CDR3 coding DNA: TGTGCCAGCGGAAGGGAGGCCTATGGCTACACCTTC.

V is TRBV30 and J is TRBJ1-3; D might be TRBD1 (6 bases). CDR1 and CDR2 (germline): GTSNPN, SVGIG (reference sequence). V lost 2 bases and J 0 bases, leaving 11 bases between the germline ends. The CDR3 runs 15 residues. The CDR3 reads CAWSSGHLSGNTIYF. The CDR3 DNA reads as TGTGCCTGGAGTTCGGGACACCTCTCTGGAAACACCATATATTTT.

The chain joins TRBV6-5 to TRBJ2-1, with 8 positions matching TRBD2. The CDR3 is 15 residues long. Trimming took 4 bases from V and 5 from J; bases not matched to a gene: 7. The V gene's germline CDR1 is MNHEY and CDR2 SVGAGI. The CDR3 spells CASSLPGLGNNEQFF. The CDR3 DNA is TGTGCCAGCAGTTTACCGGGACTAGGGAACAATGAGCAGTTCTTC.

The chain links TRBV19 to TRBJ2-7; 8 bases line up with TRBD1. The CDR3 is 14 residues long. The germline gives CDR1 LNHDA, CDR2 SQIVND (reference sequence). The trim removed 6 bases at V and 2 bases at J, leaving 6 bases unmatched. The CDR3 region is CASRKGQETYEQYF. CDR3 nucleotide sequence: TGTGCCAGTAGGAAGGGACAGGAAACCTACGAGCAGTACTTC.

The V gene is TRBV5-6, the J gene TRBJ2-1; D is possibly TRBD1 or TRBD2 (6 bases each). The CDR3 extends over 16 amino acids. Deletions cut 4 bases from V and 7 bases from J, with 21 bases between. In germline, CDR1 is SGHDT, CDR2 YYEEEE. The CDR3 DNA sequence: TGTGCCAGCAGCAACTGGGCCGGGGGCAATAGGAATGAGCAGTTCTTC. The encoded protein is CASSNWAGGNRNEQFF.

This clone was detected only once. The V gene is TRBV9, the J gene TRBJ1-1; no reliable D call. The CDR3 is made up of 14 amino acids. Germline lookup yields CDR1 SGDLS and CDR2 YYNGEE. Trimming pared 4 bases from V and 11 bases from J, leaving 21 bases between. The CDR3, as DNA: TGTGCCAGCAGCCCTACCGGCGGGTTCGACCAGGCTTTCTTT. Amino acid sequence: CASSPTGGFDQAFF.

The chain links TRBV2 to TRBJ2-7; TRBD2 agrees at 9 bases. Germline-derived CDR1 and CDR2 are SNHLY and FYNNEI. With V trimmed by 5 bases and J by 1 base, 6 bases remained unmatched. CDR3 length: 15 residues. CDR3 sequence reads: CASSPGLAPSYEQYF. The CDR3 DNA reads as TGTGCCAGCAGTCCTGGACTAGCGCCTTCCTACGAGCAGTACTTC. Using reference TRBV2 and TRBJ2-7 for the parts outside the CDR3, the full variable domain is EPEVTQTPSHQVTQMGQEVILRCVPISNHLYFYWYRQILGQKVEFLVSFYNNEISEKSEIFDDQFSVERPDGSNFTLKIRSTKLEDSAMYFCASSPGLAPSYEQYFGPGTRLTVT.

The rearrangement joins TRBV24-1 to TRBJ2-5, with 7 bases lining up with TRBD2. The germline V gene encodes CDR1 KGHDR and CDR2 SFDVKD. The CDR3 is 19 residues long. The junction had 19 bases not matched to a gene; V was cut back by 5 bases and J by 2 bases. The CDR3 DNA reads TGTGCCACCAGTGGGGGGTCGGAAAGCGGGGTGGTGAGGCAAGAGACCCAGTACTTC. It is translated as CATSGGSESGVVRQETQYF.

The chain joins TRBV7-2 to TRBJ1-2; no clear D gene. The CDR3 is 17 amino acids. Germline assignment: CDR1 SGHTA and CDR2 FQGNSA. V lost 1 base to trimming and J lost 2 bases, with 17 bases between them. For the CDR3, the DNA is TGTGCCAGCAGCTTAGAACTGGGTCACTCCACCAACTATGGCTACACCTTC. Its translation is CASSLELGHSTNYGYTF.

The genes are TRBV24-1 and TRBJ1-2; no reliable D call. The germline V and J ends were trimmed by 9 bases and 5 bases, with 15 bases remaining between them. CDR1 and CDR2 from the germline V gene are KGHDR and SFDVKD. This CDR3 comprises 13 residues. CDR3 region: CATSPDGLYGYTF. CDR3 bases: TGTGCCACCTCCCCCGACGGGCTTTATGGCTACACCTTC.

J is TRBJ1-2 and V is TRBV28; tentative D call: TRBD1 (5 bases). The V end was cut by 10 bases, the J end by 0 bases, with 9 bases between. Germline V gene data show CDR1 as MDHEN and CDR2 as SYDVKM. CDR3 length equals 12 residues. The CDR3 nucleotides read TGTGCCATCGAACAGGCTAACTATGGCTACACCTTC. This gives the protein CAIEQANYGYTF.

This clone was seen once. This chain joins TRBV7-9 and TRBJ1-3, with 7 bases matching TRBD1. With 1 base clipped from V and 6 bases from J, the junction kept 3 bases outside the gene matches. Germline loops: CDR1 SEHNR, CDR2 FQNEAQ (reference sequence). This CDR3 is built from 14 residues. The CDR3 DNA follows: TGTGCCAGCAGCTTAGGACAGGGAGAAAACACCATATATTTT. This encodes CASSLGQGENTIYF. Filled out from reference TRBV7-9 and TRBJ1-3, the complete variable domain reads DTGVSQNPRHKITKRGQNVTFRCDPISEHNRLYWYRQTLGQGPEFLTYFQNEAQLEKSRLLSDRFSAERPKGSFSTLEIQRTEQGDSAMYLCASSLGQGENTIYFGEGSWLTVV.

The chain recombines TRBV30 with TRBJ1-1; D is unclear. The CDR3 sequence is 13 residues long. V shed 3 bases and J shed 4 bases, with 12 bases lying between them. Germline V gives CDR1 GTSNPN, CDR2 SVGIG (reference sequence). The CDR3 DNA follows: TGTGCCTGGAGCAAGGGAGGCAGCACTGAAGCTTTCTTT. Translated, it gives CAWSKGGSTEAFF.